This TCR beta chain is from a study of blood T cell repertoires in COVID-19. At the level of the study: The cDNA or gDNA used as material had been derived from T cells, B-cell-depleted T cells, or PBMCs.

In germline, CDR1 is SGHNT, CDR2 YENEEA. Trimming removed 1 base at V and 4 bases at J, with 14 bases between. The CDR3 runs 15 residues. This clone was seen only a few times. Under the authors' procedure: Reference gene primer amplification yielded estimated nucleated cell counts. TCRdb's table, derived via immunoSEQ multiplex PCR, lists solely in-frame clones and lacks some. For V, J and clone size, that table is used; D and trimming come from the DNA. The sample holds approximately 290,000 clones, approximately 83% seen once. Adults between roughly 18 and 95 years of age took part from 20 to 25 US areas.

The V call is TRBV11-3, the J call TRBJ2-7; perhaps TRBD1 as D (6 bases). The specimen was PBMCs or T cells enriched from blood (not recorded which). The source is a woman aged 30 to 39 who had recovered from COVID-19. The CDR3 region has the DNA TGTGCCAGCAGCTTAGGCGTACAGGGAAAATACGAGCAGTACTTC. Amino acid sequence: CASSLGVQGKYEQYF.